These 15 T cell receptor beta chains were all obtained from the same sample, sequenced in a study of vaccination and CD4 T cells after COVID-19. Sequence data for DNA of cultured CD4+ T cells were generated by the Oncomine TCR Beta short-read assay. TCRdb reanalysed the PCR reads using MiXCR and keeps one entry per CDR3 protein. The sample includes 8,000 to 13,000 distinct CDR3 sequences, approximately 64% of them seen just once. Their recognized antigens are unknown. The treatment here: 10-day PBMC culture with coronavirus spike peptide pools or control peptides (ViraFEST assay). Sequenced sample: CD4+ T cells from blood, cultured in vitro. The receptors were gathered from a human donor who had recovered from COVID-19.

The chain links TRBV18 to TRBJ1-2; D unclear. The germline V gene encodes CDR1 KGHSH and CDR2 LQKENI. The CDR3 consists of 13 residues. V gave up 6 bases and J gave up 4 bases, with 12 bases separating them. CDR3 sequence reads: CASSQTSGYGYTF. CDR3 DNA sequence: TGTGCCAGCTCGCAGACGAGCGGCTATGGCTACACCTTC. The variable domain in full, completed from reference TRBV18 and TRBJ1-2, reads NAGVMQNPRHLVRRRGQEARLRCSPMKGHSHVYWYRQLPEEGLKFMVYLQKENIIDESGMPKERFSAEFPKEGPSILRIQQVVRGDSAAYFCASSQTSGYGYTFGSGTRLTVV.

V gene TRBV29-1 combines with J gene TRBJ2-5, with TRBD1 as a possible D gene (6 bases). V lost 6 bases and J 7 bases, leaving 24 bases between the germline ends. The CDR3 has 15 amino acids. The germline V gene encodes CDR1 SQVTM and CDR2 ANQGSEA. CDR3 amino acids: CSVTTGTVEYWTQYF. Written as DNA, the CDR3 is TGCAGCGTGACTACAGGGACGGTGGAATATTGGACCCAGTACTTC.

The rearrangement uses TRBV7-3 and TRBJ2-1; 7 positions agree with TRBD1. Germline trimming cut 6 bases from V and 4 bases from J; bases unmatched to any gene: 9. Germline V lookup: CDR1 SGHTA, CDR2 FQGTGA. The CDR3 runs to 15 residues. The CDR3 sequence is CASSKGGTAYNEQFF. The CDR3, as DNA: TGTGCCAGCAGTAAAGGTGGGACAGCATACAATGAGCAGTTCTTC.

This clonotype is large in the sample. The J gene is TRBJ2-2, the V gene TRBV6-1; 11 bases fit TRBD2. CDR1 and CDR2 (germline): MNHNS, SASEGT. This CDR3 region has 14 residues. V dropped 8 bases and J dropped 7; count of bases not matched to a gene: 6. Written as DNA, the CDR3 is TGTGCCAGCGAACTAGCGGGAGTCGTCGGGGAGCTGTTTTTT. Translated: CASELAGVVGELFF.

The V call is TRBV6-2 or TRBV6-3, the J call TRBJ1-2, with D possibly matching TRBD1 (5 bases). There are 14 residues in the CDR3. Germline V gene sequence: CDR1 MNHEY, CDR2 SVGEGT. V lost 8 bases and J 4 bases, leaving 17 bases between the germline ends. The CDR3 loop reads CASRKAGTVYGYTF. The CDR3 region has the DNA TGTGCCAGCCGAAAGGCGGGGACCGTCTATGGCTACACCTTC.

The gene calls are TRBV7-2 and TRBJ1-2, with 10 bases fitting TRBD1. This CDR3 region has 16 residues. The germline V gene encodes CDR1 SGHTA and CDR2 FQGNSA. V was pared by 3 bases and J by 4 bases, with 8 bases of the junction left unmatched. The CDR3 sequence is CASSFVGTGDIYGYTF. CDR3 DNA sequence: TGTGCCAGCAGCTTCGTCGGGACAGGGGACATCTATGGCTACACCTTC.

The sample holds a few counts of this clonotype. The V gene is TRBV6-2 or TRBV6-3, the J gene TRBJ2-7; D is unclear. This CDR3 spans 12 amino acids. The ends were cut back, 6 bases at V and 3 bases at J, with 9 bases in the middle. The germline CDR1 and CDR2 sequences are MNHEY and SVGEGT. This chain's CDR3 is CASSFRVYEQYF. The CDR3 DNA reads TGTGCCAGCAGCTTCCGGGTCTACGAGCAGTACTTC.

The table lists this clonotype with a few counts. DNA of the CDR3: TGCAGTGCCATAGACAGGGGGCTTGGCTACACCTTC. Encoded protein: CSAIDRGLGYTF. The chain employs TRBV20-1 and TRBJ1-2; 10 positions match TRBD1. This CDR3 comprises 12 residues. Germline loops: CDR1 DFQATT, CDR2 SNEGSKA (reference sequence). Trimming cost V 6 bases and J 7 bases; bases outside gene matches: 5.

The rearrangement uses TRBV2 and TRBJ1-6; TRBD1 matches 7 bases. Unmatched junction bases numbered 4, after V lost 7 bases and J lost 7 bases. This CDR3 is built from 13 residues. Germline assignment: CDR1 SNHLY and CDR2 FYNNEI. The CDR3, as DNA: TGTGCCAGCACCCAGACAGGGAATTCACCCCTCCACTTT. It codes for CASTQTGNSPLHF.

V usage is TRBV5-4 and J usage is TRBJ2-7, with 11 nucleotides matching TRBD1. The germline CDR1 and CDR2 sequences are SGHNT and YYREEE (reference sequence). V lost 0 bases and J lost 3; bases outside the gene matches: 8. The CDR3 extends over 17 amino acids. The DNA of the CDR3 is TGTGCCAGCAGCTTGGCGGCGGCCGGGACAGGGGGCTACGAGCAGTACTTC. Translated, it gives CASSLAAAGTGGYEQYF.

J is TRBJ1-2 and V is TRBV2, with 7 bases aligning to TRBD1. The length of the CDR3 is 14 residues. CDR1 and CDR2 (germline): SNHLY, FYNNEI. J lost 4 bases, V lost 5 bases, and 7 bases had no gene match. In DNA, the CDR3 is TGTGCCAGCAGTCCCCCCGGACAGGTCTATGGCTACACCTTC. As protein: CASSPPGQVYGYTF.

The rearrangement links TRBV20-1 to TRBJ1-4, with D possibly TRBD1 on 5 matching bases. CDR1 is DFQATT and CDR2 is SNEGSKA in the germline V gene (reference sequence). The CDR3 contains 15 residues. V was pared by 0 bases and J by 7 bases, with 15 bases between. CDR3 region: CSARDLGQRAEKLFF. Here the CDR3 DNA reads TGCAGTGCTAGAGATCTGGGGCAGCGGGCTGAAAAACTGTTTTTT.

A few counts support this clonotype. The CDR3 spells CASSFDGQGAYEQYF. The DNA of the CDR3 is TGTGCCAGCAGCTTTGACGGACAGGGGGCCTACGAGCAGTACTTC. The J gene is TRBJ2-7, the V gene TRBV7-2; 10 nucleotides line up with TRBD1. Germline V gene sequence: CDR1 SGHTA, CDR2 FQGNSA. The CDR3 is 15 amino acids. J lost 2 bases, V lost 3 bases, and 4 bases had no gene match. The variable domain in full, with the rest retrieved from reference TRBV7-2 and TRBJ2-7, is GAGVSQSPSNKVTEKGKDVELRCDPISGHTALYWYRQSLGQGLEFLIYFQGNSAPDKSGLPSDRFSAERTGGSVSTLTIQRTQQEDSAVYLCASSFDGQGAYEQYFGPGTRLTVT.

This sequence joins TRBV25-1 and TRBJ1-1; D is ambiguous. V lost 6 bases, J lost 0 bases, and 14 bases lay in between. Germline CDR1 and CDR2: MGHDK and SYGVNS. The CDR3 contains 15 residues. Here the CDR3 reads CASSRSLGMNTEAFF. The CDR3 DNA follows: TGTGCCAGCAGCCGATCCCTGGGGATGAACACTGAAGCTTTCTTT.

J is TRBJ2-3 and V is TRBV7-6, with a weak D call TRBD1 (6 bases). Trimming took off 5 bases at V and 0 bases at J, with 18 bases between the two ends. Germline values: CDR1 SGHVS, CDR2 FNYEAQ. The length of the CDR3 is 17 residues. The CDR3 nucleotides are TGTGCCAGCAGCACTGGAGGAAGGGGGTTGAGCACAGATACGCAGTATTTT. It encodes CASSTGGRGLSTDTQYF.